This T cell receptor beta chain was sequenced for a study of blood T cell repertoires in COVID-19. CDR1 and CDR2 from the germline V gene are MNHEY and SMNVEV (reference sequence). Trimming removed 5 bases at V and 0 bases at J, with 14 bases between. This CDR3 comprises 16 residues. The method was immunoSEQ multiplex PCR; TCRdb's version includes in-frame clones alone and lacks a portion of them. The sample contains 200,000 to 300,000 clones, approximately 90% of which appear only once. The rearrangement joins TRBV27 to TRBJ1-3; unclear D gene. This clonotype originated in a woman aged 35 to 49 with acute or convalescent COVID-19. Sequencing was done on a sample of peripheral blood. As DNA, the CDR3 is TGTGCCAGCAGTAGCGGACCTCCGTACTCTGGAAACACCATATATTTT. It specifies CASSSGPPYSGNTIYF.